This is a list of T cell receptor beta chains from one sample in a study of blood T cell repertoires in COVID-19. Sequencing was performed with immunoSEQ multiplex PCR; in TCRdb, only in-frame clones are kept and a portion is missing. The table lists a few hundred thousand clones, roughly 89% of them singletons. Sequencing was done on a sample of peripheral blood. These receptors came from a woman aged 25 to 39 with COVID-19, enrolled during active disease. CDR3s include the opening cysteine and the closing phenylalanine or tryptophan. Fields, in order: V gene, J gene, clone size, D gene, CDR3 protein, CDR3 DNA. D genes are given only for firm matches. For some rows the clone size is stated as once, few or many, or as a class when expanded; others skip it.

V gene: TRBV3-1/TRBV3-2
J gene: TRBJ1-3
clone size: once
D gene: -
CDR3 protein: CASSPGGRGNTIYF
CDR3 DNA: TGTGCCAGCAGCCCTGGGGGCCGTGGAAACACCATATATTTT

V gene: TRBV7-9
J gene: TRBJ2-3
clone size: -
D gene: -
CDR3 protein: CASSYRADTQYF
CDR3 DNA: TGTGCCAGCAGCTACAGGGCCGATACGCAGTATTTT

V gene: TRBV2
J gene: TRBJ2-3
clone size: -
D gene: TRBD2
CDR3 protein: CASSATSGGADTQYF
CDR3 DNA: TGTGCCAGCAGTGCCACTAGCGGGGGGGCAGATACGCAGTATTTT

V gene: TRBV18
J gene: TRBJ1-4
clone size: once
D gene: -
CDR3 protein: CASSPRGTNEKLFF
CDR3 DNA: TGTGCCAGCTCTCCTCGTGGGACAAATGAAAAACTGTTTTTT

V gene: TRBV6-1
J gene: TRBJ1-6
clone size: -
D gene: -
CDR3 protein: CASSDGAGVYNSPLHF
CDR3 DNA: TGTGCCAGCAGTGACGGGGCAGGGGTATATAATTCACCCCTCCACTTT

V gene: TRBV5-1
J gene: TRBJ2-1
clone size: -
D gene: -
CDR3 protein: CASSLGDNYNEQFF
CDR3 DNA: TGCGCCAGCAGCTTGGGAGACAACTACAATGAGCAGTTCTTC

V gene: TRBV5-1
J gene: TRBJ2-7
clone size: -
D gene: TRBD2
CDR3 protein: CASSLAAGGYEQYF
CDR3 DNA: TGCGCCAGCAGCTTGGCCGCGGGGGGCTACGAGCAGTACTTC

V gene: TRBV21-1
J gene: TRBJ1-2
clone size: -
D gene: -
CDR3 protein: CASRDNNRATNYGYTF
CDR3 DNA: TGTGCCAGCAGGGATAACAACAGGGCTACCAACTATGGCTACACCTTC

V gene: TRBV13
J gene: TRBJ1-1
clone size: -
D gene: TRBD1
CDR3 protein: CASSRTGVNTEAFF
CDR3 DNA: TGTGCCAGCAGCCGGACAGGGGTGAACACTGAAGCTTTCTTT

V gene: TRBV6-5
J gene: TRBJ1-4
clone size: -
D gene: -
CDR3 protein: CATQPPGVNEKLFF
CDR3 DNA: TGTGCCACCCAGCCTCCGGGAGTGAATGAAAAACTGTTTTTT

V gene: TRBV11-2
J gene: TRBJ1-1
clone size: -
D gene: TRBD1
CDR3 protein: CASSFATGGRTEAFF
CDR3 DNA: TGTGCCAGCAGCTTCGCCACAGGGGGCCGGACTGAAGCTTTCTTT

V gene: TRBV7-3
J gene: TRBJ2-7
clone size: few
D gene: TRBD2
CDR3 protein: CASSPLGGNEQYF
CDR3 DNA: TGTGCCAGCAGCCCCCTCGGGGGGAACGAGCAGTACTTC

V gene: TRBV2
J gene: TRBJ1-6
clone size: -
D gene: TRBD1
CDR3 protein: CASIDREINSPLHF
CDR3 DNA: TGTGCCAGCATAGACAGGGAGATTAATTCACCCCTCCACTTT